The present TCR beta chain was sequenced within a study of Graves' ophthalmopathy and Graves' hyperthyroidism (dated by TCRdb to 2017 to 2018). Background on the whole study: Peripheral blood was collected at initial diagnosis, before any treatment. The study used signatures of the TCR beta repertoire to tell Graves' ophthalmopathy apart from Graves' hyperthyroidism and to predict which patients would progress to ophthalmopathy. In total, some 130 blood samples were TCR-sequenced: fewer than 50 ophthalmopathy, some 80 hyperthyroidism and roughly 17 hyperthyroidism-to-ophthalmopathy patients. To explore V-J signatures distinguishing ophthalmopathy from hyperthyroidism, a discovery set of around 100 patients (around 44 ophthalmopathy, 57 stable hyperthyroidism) was enrolled. An independent validation cohort comprised roughly 20 hyperthyroidism patients and roughly 15 patients who later progressed from hyperthyroidism to ophthalmopathy. In five or six hyperthyroidism patients, the T-cell repertoire of thyroid tissue was compared with the T-cell repertoire of blood. Following sample collection, hyperthyroidism patients were given methimazole at a starting dose of 30 mg daily, and ophthalmopathy patients were given high-dose intravenous methylprednisolone. General study outcomes and caveats: In cross-validation, the 13-signature model distinguished ophthalmopathy from stable hyperthyroidism with 87.88% sensitivity and 81.08% specificity, while in the test set the corresponding values were about 80% and 75%. In validation, the model predicted ophthalmopathy progression with 70.59% sensitivity and approximately 78% specificity; some 13 predicted patients were CT-confirmed with GO in a median of about 7.1 months. Among expanded thyroid clonotypes with frequency above 0.001, most also showed up in blood, which suggests that blood repertoires may reflect the thyroid immune response. Sample size was not statistically predetermined, and group allocation was not concealed from the investigators.

Ophthalmopathy patients had moderately to severely active disease, Clinical Activity Score of at least 3, NOSPECS grade of at least 4, and disease duration under 3 months. Patients with other autoimmune diseases, uncontrolled infections, pregnancy or lactation were excluded. Clinical symptoms, serum thyroxine, TRAb, thyroid ultrasound and orbital computed tomography formed the basis of the diagnosis. Ficoll-Paque density gradient centrifugation was used to isolate PBMCs from 8.5 to 10 ml of fresh peripheral blood. Trizol reagent was used to extract the total RNA, and its quality was then checked on an Agilent 2100 Bioanalyzer. CDR1 MGHDK and CDR2 SYGVNS were looked up in the germline V gene. The CDR3, cysteine through phenylalanine, is 13 amino acids long. Of all the DNA, just the CDR3 is kept, 39 bases in frame from base 1. Worth noting for this clonotype: It lacks a known antigen. It has no much larger one-base neighbor in the sample; base qualities were not kept.

TCR beta CDR3 regions were amplified from RNA transcripts for repertoire sequencing. The first round was an RT-PCR using HTBI primers with the Qiagen OneStep RT-PCR kit, and this first round was followed by a second-round multiplex PCR, then size selection and purification. The libraries underwent paired-end sequencing with 100 bp reads on an Illumina HiSeq2000. As for how the authors treated the data: SOAPnuke was used to process the reads, removing any read that contained adapters or uncalled bases, had a mean Phred below 15, or lacked an exact match to the constant primer or identifier. High-quality paired reads were merged with COPE v1.2.5. Unique nucleotide sequences were defined as clonotypes and aligned to IMGT TRB V, D and J references using MiTCR v1.1. Only V-J combinations with frequency above 0.0001 were analysed, covering about 99% of repertoires. For each V-J combination, a TCR clonal expansion and chaos score was defined as the ratio of F50 clonal expansion to chaos observed in the TCRdist matrix. Features were reduced by Welch's t-statistics and random forest to roughly 14 V-J combinations, which fed a naive Bayes classifier. Thyroid-blood repertoire similarity was quantified with the Morisita-Horn index. TCRdb reprocessed the public reads (quality trimming at Q25 with fastp, clone calling with MiXCR) and kept in-frame beta chains. Here each entry gathers all rows of one CDR3 protein and keeps the most common genes and DNA. These V and J calls rely on TCRdb rather than the paper's analysis. This sample holds about 740,000 distinct CDR3 sequences; roughly two fifths were observed only once. In total, the top ten clones hold approximately 46% of the sample.

The material sequenced was peripheral blood. The TCR comes from an adult man with Graves' ophthalmopathy. The V and J genes are TRBV25-1 and TRBJ2-7, with the D gene call left open. The CDR3 has the sequence CARGRSSTYEQYF. The DNA sequence is as follows: TGTGCTAGAGGTCGGAGCTCGACCTACGAGCAGTACTTC.